These T cell receptor beta chains were read from a single sample in a study of blood T cell repertoires in COVID-19. Here immunoSEQ multiplex PCR was the method, and the copy in TCRdb shows in-frame clones only, minus some. The sample has 300,000 to 350,000 clones; roughly 85% are singletons. The specimen sequenced was PBMCs or T cells enriched from blood (not recorded which). These receptors were collected from a man younger than 45 who had recovered from COVID-19. Each CDR3 is given with its conserved first and last residue. The order of the fields is V gene, J gene, CDR3 protein.

v_call: TRBV7-2; j_call: TRBJ2-7; cdr3_aa: CASSLVASGGSEQYF
v_call: TRBV10-3; j_call: TRBJ2-2; cdr3_aa: CAISQSSNTGELFF
v_call: TRBV24-1; j_call: TRBJ1-5; cdr3_aa: CATSGQSGQPQHF
v_call: TRBV24-1; j_call: TRBJ1-5; cdr3_aa: CATSTPLSNQPQHF
v_call: TRBV13; j_call: TRBJ2-5; cdr3_aa: CASSYRVGGETQYF
v_call: TRBV5-4; j_call: TRBJ2-3; cdr3_aa: CASSFSSGSDTQYF
v_call: TRBV10-3; j_call: TRBJ1-2; cdr3_aa: CAISDSYGYTF
v_call: TRBV5-1; j_call: TRBJ2-7; cdr3_aa: CASSPGGGLSYEQYF
v_call: TRBV27; j_call: TRBJ2-2; cdr3_aa: CASRATGTGELFF
v_call: TRBV11-2; j_call: TRBJ2-7; cdr3_aa: CASSMQGGEQYF
v_call: TRBV19; j_call: TRBJ1-6; cdr3_aa: CASSIRDRGNSKPLHF
v_call: TRBV7-2; j_call: TRBJ2-1; cdr3_aa: CASSLGATYNEQFF
v_call: TRBV29-1; j_call: TRBJ1-2; cdr3_aa: CSVAQYNGYTF
v_call: TRBV6-2/TRBV6-3; j_call: TRBJ1-5; cdr3_aa: CASSSRNGPQHF
v_call: TRBV30; j_call: TRBJ1-2; cdr3_aa: CAWSSGIYGYTF
v_call: TRBV5-4; j_call: TRBJ2-2; cdr3_aa: CASSSGQALTGELFF
v_call: TRBV6-5; j_call: TRBJ1-1; cdr3_aa: CASSSRARGPEAFF
v_call: TRBV12-5; j_call: TRBJ1-2; cdr3_aa: CASASPYRGRGGYGYTF
v_call: TRBV19; j_call: TRBJ1-5; cdr3_aa: CASSLPGTRDNQPQHF
v_call: TRBV7-9; j_call: TRBJ1-1; cdr3_aa: CASSLVLLRGAKRGSEAFF
v_call: TRBV6-5; j_call: TRBJ2-7; cdr3_aa: CASSYVDRGPLEQYF
v_call: TRBV19; j_call: TRBJ1-2; cdr3_aa: CASRRQGAYYGYTF
v_call: TRBV14; j_call: TRBJ2-7; cdr3_aa: CASSRDNSYEQYF